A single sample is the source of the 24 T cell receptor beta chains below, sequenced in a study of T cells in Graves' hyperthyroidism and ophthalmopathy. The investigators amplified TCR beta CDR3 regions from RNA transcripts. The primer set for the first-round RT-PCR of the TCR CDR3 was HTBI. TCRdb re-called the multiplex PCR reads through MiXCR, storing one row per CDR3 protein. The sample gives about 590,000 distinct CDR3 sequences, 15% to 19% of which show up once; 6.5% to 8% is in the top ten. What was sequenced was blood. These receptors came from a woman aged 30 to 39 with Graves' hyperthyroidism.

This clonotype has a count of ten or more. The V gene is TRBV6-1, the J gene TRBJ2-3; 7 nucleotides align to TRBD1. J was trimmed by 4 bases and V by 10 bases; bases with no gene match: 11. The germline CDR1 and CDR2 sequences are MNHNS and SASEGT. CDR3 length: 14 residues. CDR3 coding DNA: TGTGCCACCCGCCCGACAGGGAAGCCAGATACGCAGTATTTT. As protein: CATRPTGKPDTQYF.

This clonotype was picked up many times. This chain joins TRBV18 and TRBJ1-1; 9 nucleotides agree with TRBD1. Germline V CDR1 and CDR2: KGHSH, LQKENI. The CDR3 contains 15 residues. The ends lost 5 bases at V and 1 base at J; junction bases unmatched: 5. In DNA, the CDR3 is TGTGCCAGCTCATCTCAGACAGGGGGGAACACTGAAGCTTTCTTT. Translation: CASSSQTGGNTEAFF.

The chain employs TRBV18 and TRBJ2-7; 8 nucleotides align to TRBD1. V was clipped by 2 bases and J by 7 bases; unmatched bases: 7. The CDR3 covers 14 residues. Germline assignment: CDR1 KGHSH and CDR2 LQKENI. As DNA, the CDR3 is TGTGCCAGCTCACCAAACCAGGGGGCAGGGGAGCAGTACTTC. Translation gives CASSPNQGAGEQYF.

In nucleotides, the CDR3 is TGTGCCAGCGCTTTAGAGGGATCCTACAATGAGCAGTTCTTC. This sequence encodes CASALEGSYNEQFF. The chain couples TRBV12-3 or TRBV12-4 to TRBJ2-1; D possibly corresponds to TRBD2 (5 bases). Between the trimmed V and J ends, which lost 8 bases and 1 base, there was a span of 12 bases. The CDR3 has 14 residues.

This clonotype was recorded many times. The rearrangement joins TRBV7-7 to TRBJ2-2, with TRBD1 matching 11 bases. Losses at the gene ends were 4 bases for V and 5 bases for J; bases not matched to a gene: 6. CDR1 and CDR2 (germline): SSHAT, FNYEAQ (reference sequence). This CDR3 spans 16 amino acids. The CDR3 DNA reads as TGTGCCAGCAGCTCTGGACAGGGGGCGCAAACCGGGGAGCTGTTTTTT. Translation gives CASSSGQGAQTGELFF.

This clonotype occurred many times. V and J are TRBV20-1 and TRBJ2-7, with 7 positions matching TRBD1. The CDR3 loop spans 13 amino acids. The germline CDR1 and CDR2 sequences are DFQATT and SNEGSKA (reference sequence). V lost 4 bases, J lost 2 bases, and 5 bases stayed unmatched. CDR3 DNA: TGCAGTGCTAACGACAGGGACCCCTACGAGCAGTACTTC. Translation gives CSANDRDPYEQYF.

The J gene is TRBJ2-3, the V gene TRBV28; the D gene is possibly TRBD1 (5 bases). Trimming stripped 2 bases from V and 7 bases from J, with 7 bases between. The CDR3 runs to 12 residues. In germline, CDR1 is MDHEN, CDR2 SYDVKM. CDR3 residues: CASSLRGNTQYF. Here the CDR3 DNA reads TGTGCCAGCAGTTTAAGGGGAAATACGCAGTATTTT.

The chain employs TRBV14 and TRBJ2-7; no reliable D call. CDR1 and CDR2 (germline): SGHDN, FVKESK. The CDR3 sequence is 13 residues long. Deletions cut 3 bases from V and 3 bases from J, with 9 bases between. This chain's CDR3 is CASSHFRSYEQYF. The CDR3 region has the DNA TGTGCCAGCAGCCATTTTCGCAGCTACGAGCAGTACTTC.

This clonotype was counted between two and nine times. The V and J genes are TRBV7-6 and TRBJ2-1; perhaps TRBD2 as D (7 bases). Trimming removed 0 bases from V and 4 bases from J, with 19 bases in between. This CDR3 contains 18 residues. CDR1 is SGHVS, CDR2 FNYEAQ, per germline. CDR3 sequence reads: CASSLALRGRASYNEQFF. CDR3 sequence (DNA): TGTGCCAGCAGCTTAGCGCTAAGGGGGAGGGCCTCTTACAATGAGCAGTTCTTC.

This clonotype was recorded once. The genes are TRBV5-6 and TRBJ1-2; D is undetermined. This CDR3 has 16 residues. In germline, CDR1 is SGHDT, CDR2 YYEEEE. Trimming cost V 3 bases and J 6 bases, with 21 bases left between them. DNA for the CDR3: TGTGCCAGCAGCTCGATATGGGCGACCAGAGAGGATGGCTACACCTTC. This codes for CASSSIWATREDGYTF.

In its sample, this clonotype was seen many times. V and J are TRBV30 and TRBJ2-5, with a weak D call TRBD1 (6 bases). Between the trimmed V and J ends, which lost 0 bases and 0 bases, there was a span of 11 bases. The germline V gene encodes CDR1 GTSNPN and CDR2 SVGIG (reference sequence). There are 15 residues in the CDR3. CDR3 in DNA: TGTGCCTGGAGTGTCCCGGCAGGGGACCAAGAGACCCAGTACTTC. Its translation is CAWSVPAGDQETQYF.

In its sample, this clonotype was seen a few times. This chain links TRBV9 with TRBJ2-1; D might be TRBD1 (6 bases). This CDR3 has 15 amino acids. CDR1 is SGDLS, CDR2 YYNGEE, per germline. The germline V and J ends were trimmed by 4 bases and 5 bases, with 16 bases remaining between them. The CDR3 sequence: CASSPGRQADNEQFF. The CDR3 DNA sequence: TGTGCCAGCAGCCCAGGGAGACAGGCCGACAATGAGCAGTTCTTC.

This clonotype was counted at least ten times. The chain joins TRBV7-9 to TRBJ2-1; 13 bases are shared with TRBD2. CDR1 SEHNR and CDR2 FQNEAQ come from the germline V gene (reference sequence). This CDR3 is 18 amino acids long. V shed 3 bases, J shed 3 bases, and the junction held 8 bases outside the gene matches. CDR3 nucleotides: TGTGCCAGCAGCTTGGGACTAGCGGGACCGGAAGGCTACAATGAGCAGTTCTTC. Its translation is CASSLGLAGPEGYNEQFF. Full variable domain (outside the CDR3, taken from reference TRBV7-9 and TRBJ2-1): DTGVSQNPRHKITKRGQNVTFRCDPISEHNRLYWYRQTLGQGPEFLTYFQNEAQLEKSRLLSDRFSAERPKGSFSTLEIQRTEQGDSAMYLCASSLGLAGPEGYNEQFFGPGTRLTVL.

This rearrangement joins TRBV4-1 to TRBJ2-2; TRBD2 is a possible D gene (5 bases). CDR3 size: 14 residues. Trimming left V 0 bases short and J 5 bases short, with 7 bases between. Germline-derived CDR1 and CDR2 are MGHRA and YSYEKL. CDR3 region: CASSQDSETGELFF. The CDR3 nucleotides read TGCGCCAGCAGCCAAGATAGCGAAACCGGGGAGCTGTTTTTT.

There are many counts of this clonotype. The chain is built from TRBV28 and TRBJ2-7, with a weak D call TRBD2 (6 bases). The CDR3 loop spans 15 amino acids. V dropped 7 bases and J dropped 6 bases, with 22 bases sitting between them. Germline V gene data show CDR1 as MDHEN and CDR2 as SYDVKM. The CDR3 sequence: CASTTPSGGKGEQYF. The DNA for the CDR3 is TGTGCCAGCACCACACCTTCCGGGGGAAAGGGCGAGCAGTACTTC.

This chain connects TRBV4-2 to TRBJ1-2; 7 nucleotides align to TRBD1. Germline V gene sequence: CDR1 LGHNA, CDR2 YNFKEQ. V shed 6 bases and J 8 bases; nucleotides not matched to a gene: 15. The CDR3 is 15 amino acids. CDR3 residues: CASSSDRTPSGGYTF. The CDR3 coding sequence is TGTGCCAGCAGTTCGGACAGGACCCCCTCCGGGGGCTACACCTTC.

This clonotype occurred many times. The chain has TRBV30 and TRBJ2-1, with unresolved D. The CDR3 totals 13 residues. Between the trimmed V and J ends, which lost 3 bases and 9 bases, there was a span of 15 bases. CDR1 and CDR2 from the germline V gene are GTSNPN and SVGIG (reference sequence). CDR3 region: CAWSGITAGEQFF. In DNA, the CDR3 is TGTGCCTGGAGCGGTATAACGGCCGGTGAGCAGTTCTTC.

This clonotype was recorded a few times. The CDR3 here is CASSEERTVYNEQFF. The CDR3 DNA reads as TGTGCCAGCAGTGAAGAACGGACTGTCTACAATGAGCAGTTCTTC. The chain uses TRBV6-1 and TRBJ2-1, with D possibly TRBD2 on 5 matching bases. CDR3 length: 15 residues. Germline V gives CDR1 MNHNS, CDR2 SASEGT. V was shortened by 1 base and J by 3 bases, with 10 bases between the two germline ends.

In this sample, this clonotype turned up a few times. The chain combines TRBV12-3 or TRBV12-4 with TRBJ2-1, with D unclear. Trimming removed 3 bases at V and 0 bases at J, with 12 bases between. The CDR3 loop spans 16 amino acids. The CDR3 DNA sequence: TGTGCCAGCAGTTTTAGGGCCGTGAGCTCCTACAATGAGCAGTTCTTC. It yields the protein CASSFRAVSSYNEQFF.

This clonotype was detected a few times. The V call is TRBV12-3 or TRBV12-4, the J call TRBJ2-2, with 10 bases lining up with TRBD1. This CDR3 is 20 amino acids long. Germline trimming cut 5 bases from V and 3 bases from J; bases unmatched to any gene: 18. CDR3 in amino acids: CASSPNPVDRGQMDTGELFF. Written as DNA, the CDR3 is TGTGCCAGCAGTCCAAACCCGGTCGACAGGGGGCAGATGGACACCGGGGAGCTGTTTTTT.

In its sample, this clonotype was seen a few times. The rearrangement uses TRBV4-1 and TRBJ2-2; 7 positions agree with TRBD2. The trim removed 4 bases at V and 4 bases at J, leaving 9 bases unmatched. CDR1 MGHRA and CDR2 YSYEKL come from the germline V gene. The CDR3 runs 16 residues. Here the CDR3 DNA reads TGCGCCAGCAGCCCCATCGGGGCGGGAGTCACCGGGGAGCTGTTTTTT. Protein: CASSPIGAGVTGELFF.

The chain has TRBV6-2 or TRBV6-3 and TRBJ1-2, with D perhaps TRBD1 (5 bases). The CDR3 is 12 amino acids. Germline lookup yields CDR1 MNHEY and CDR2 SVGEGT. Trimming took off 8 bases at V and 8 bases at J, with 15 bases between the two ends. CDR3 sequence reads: CASGVGRYGYTF. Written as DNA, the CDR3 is TGTGCCAGCGGTGTGGGGCGGTACGGCTACACCTTC.

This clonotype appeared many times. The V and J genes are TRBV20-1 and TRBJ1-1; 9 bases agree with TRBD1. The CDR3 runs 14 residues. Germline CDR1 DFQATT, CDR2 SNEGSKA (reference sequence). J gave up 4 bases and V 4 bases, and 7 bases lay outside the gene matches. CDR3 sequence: CSATPGQGPTEAFF. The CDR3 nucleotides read TGCAGTGCTACTCCGGGACAGGGTCCCACTGAAGCTTTCTTT.

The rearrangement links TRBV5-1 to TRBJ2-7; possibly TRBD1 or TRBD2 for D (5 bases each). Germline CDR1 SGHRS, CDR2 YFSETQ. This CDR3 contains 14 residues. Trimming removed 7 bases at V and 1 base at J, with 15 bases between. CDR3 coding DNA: TGCGCCAGCGCCGTGGGGCGGAGGTCCTACGAGCAGTACTTC. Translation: CASAVGRRSYEQYF. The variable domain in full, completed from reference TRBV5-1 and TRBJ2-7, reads KAGVTQTPRYLIKTRGQQVTLSCSPISGHRSVSWYQQTPGQGLQFLFEYFSETQRNKGNFPGRFSGRQFSNSRSEMNVSTLELGDSALYLCASAVGRRSYEQYFGPGTRLTVT.